Listed here are 12 T cell receptor beta chains from one sample, sequenced in a study of metastatic and nonmetastatic thyroid tumors (dated by TCRdb to 2018 to 2020). No patient had received any treatment before thyroid surgery. Receptor libraries were prepared by PCR. Instrument on record: Illumina HiSeq 4000. TCRdb reprocessing: public reads trimmed at Q25 with fastp, clones called with MiXCR, in-frame beta chains kept. This sample has about 92,000 clones in its table, and under 15% of those were observed once. Of the sample, 3.6% is held by the ten largest clones. Sample: blood. These receptors were taken from a female donor with papillary thyroid cancer or a benign thyroid nodule (not recorded which). Some clones in this sample may be carry-over from other donors' samples.

The V gene is TRBV6-1, the J gene TRBJ1-1; D gene unclear. CDR3 length: 12 amino acids. Germline loops: CDR1 MNHNS, CDR2 SASEGT. Trimming cost V 6 bases and J 0 bases, with 5 bases left between them. The CDR3 sequence is CASRNMNTEAFF. In DNA form, the CDR3 reads TGTGCCAGCAGGAACATGAACACTGAAGCTTTCTTT.

This clone has only a few counts. The CDR3 DNA follows: TGTGCCAGCAGTCCAGGACAGGGCTCTTATAGCAATCAGCCCCAGCATTTT. It translates to CASSPGQGSYSNQPQHF. The genes are TRBV27 and TRBJ1-5; TRBD1 matches at 8 bases. This CDR3 is 17 amino acids long. The V gene's germline CDR1 is MNHEY and CDR2 SMNVEV (reference sequence). V lost 5 bases, J lost 0 bases, and 9 bases stayed unmatched.

In this sample, this clone turned up many times. V usage is TRBV7-2 and J usage is TRBJ1-6; no clear D gene. The V gene lost 5 bases and the J gene lost 10 bases, with 9 bases spanning the gap. Per germline, CDR1 SGHTA and CDR2 FQGNSA. The CDR3 has 12 residues. The CDR3 loop is CASSPEYSPLHF. In nucleotides, the CDR3 is TGTGCCAGCAGCCCAGAGTACTCACCCCTCCACTTT.

This clone was observed many times. The rearrangement uses TRBV11-2 and TRBJ1-1; TRBD1 matches at 9 bases. V gave up 3 bases and J gave up 3 bases; unmatched junction bases: 5. Germline V gives CDR1 SGHAT, CDR2 FQNNGV. This CDR3 has 15 amino acids. CDR3 nucleotide sequence: TGTGCCAGCAGCTTCGGACAGGGGTGGGACACTGAAGCTTTCTTT. Its translation is CASSFGQGWDTEAFF.

V is TRBV4-2 and J is TRBJ2-1; D not certain. This CDR3 region has 12 residues. V was cut by 4 bases and J by 7 bases, with 8 bases left in between. The germline CDR1 and CDR2 sequences are LGHNA and YNFKEQ. The CDR3 DNA is TGTGCCAGCAGCCCTGACTGGAATGAGCAGTTCTTC. It is translated as CASSPDWNEQFF.

Ten or more counts support this clone. This sequence joins TRBV25-1 and TRBJ2-1; D is unresolved. Deletions cut 3 bases from V and 3 bases from J, with 0 bases between. In germline, CDR1 is MGHDK, CDR2 SYGVNS. This CDR3 region has 11 residues. In nucleotides, the CDR3 is TGTGCCAGCAGTGACTACAATGAGCAGTTCTTC. Amino acid sequence: CASSDYNEQFF.

Many counts were recorded for this clone. This specimen includes other DNA sequences encoding the same CDR3. The rearrangement joins TRBV27 to TRBJ1-2; D possibly corresponds to TRBD1 (5 bases). Germline V CDR1 and CDR2: MNHEY, SMNVEV (reference sequence). Trimming shortened V by 0 bases and J by 4 bases, and 18 bases separated the two germline ends. The CDR3 covers 17 residues. CDR3 in amino acids: CASSLSALTVLGYGYTF. The CDR3 DNA reads as TGTGCCAGCAGTTTATCGGCTCTGACAGTCCTGGGCTATGGCTACACCTTC.

Many counts were recorded for this clone. The chain is built from TRBV10-2 and TRBJ1-3, with D possibly TRBD1 on 6 matching bases. The CDR3 is made up of 15 amino acids. Trimming stripped 2 bases from V and 8 bases from J, with 16 bases between. CDR1 and CDR2 from the germline V gene are WSHSY and SAAADI. This chain's CDR3 is CASSETGFRFDTIYF. As DNA, the CDR3 is TGCGCCAGCAGTGAGACAGGGTTTAGGTTTGACACCATATATTTT.

This clone has ten or more counts. This chain links TRBV4-2 with TRBJ1-3; D is ambiguous. Germline values: CDR1 LGHNA, CDR2 YNFKEQ. Trimming stripped 4 bases from V and 0 bases from J, with 16 bases between. CDR3 length: 17 residues. The CDR3 region has the DNA TGTGCCAGCAGCCCCGAGTGGGGATACTACTCTGGAAACACCATATATTTT. This encodes CASSPEWGYYSGNTIYF.

This clone was counted many times. This rearrangement joins TRBV7-8 to TRBJ2-1; D gene uncertain. From germline, CDR1 is SGHVS and CDR2 FQNEAQ. Trimming cost V 0 bases and J 7 bases, with 10 bases left between them. This CDR3 contains 14 residues. The CDR3 sequence is CASSLAGLVNEQFF. The CDR3 region has the DNA TGTGCCAGCAGCTTAGCTGGGTTGGTTAATGAGCAGTTCTTC.

With regard to this clone: A much larger clone lies one base from this, so it may be a read error. This same CDR3 is encoded by further DNA sequences in the sample. J is TRBJ1-1 and V is TRBV6-6; D not resolved. This CDR3 has 14 amino acids. Germline V gene sequence: CDR1 MNHNY, CDR2 SVGAGI (reference sequence). CDR3 region: CASSYVRVGNEAFF. In DNA form, the CDR3 reads TGTGCCAGCAGTTACGTACGGGTCGGAAATGAAGCTTTCTTC.

This clone has a count of ten or more. This rearrangement joins TRBV4-2 to TRBJ1-2; unclear D gene. CDR1 is LGHNA, CDR2 YNFKEQ, per germline. CDR3 length: 15 residues. V was shortened by 8 bases and J by 1 base, with 17 bases between the two germline ends. DNA for the CDR3: TGTGCCAGCCCTTTAGAGGGCACAGTTAACTATGGCTACACCTTC. Its protein is CASPLEGTVNYGYTF.